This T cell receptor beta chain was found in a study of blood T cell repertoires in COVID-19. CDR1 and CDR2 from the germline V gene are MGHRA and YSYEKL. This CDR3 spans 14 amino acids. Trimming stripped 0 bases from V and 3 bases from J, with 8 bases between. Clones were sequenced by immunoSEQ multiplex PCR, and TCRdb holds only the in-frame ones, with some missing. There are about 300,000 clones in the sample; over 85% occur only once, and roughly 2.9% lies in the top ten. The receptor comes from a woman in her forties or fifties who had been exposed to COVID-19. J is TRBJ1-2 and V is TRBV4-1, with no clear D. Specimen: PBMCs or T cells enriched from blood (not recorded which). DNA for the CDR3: TGCGCCAGCAGCCAAGAGCCGGGGTACTATGGCTACACCTTC. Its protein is CASSQEPGYYGYTF.